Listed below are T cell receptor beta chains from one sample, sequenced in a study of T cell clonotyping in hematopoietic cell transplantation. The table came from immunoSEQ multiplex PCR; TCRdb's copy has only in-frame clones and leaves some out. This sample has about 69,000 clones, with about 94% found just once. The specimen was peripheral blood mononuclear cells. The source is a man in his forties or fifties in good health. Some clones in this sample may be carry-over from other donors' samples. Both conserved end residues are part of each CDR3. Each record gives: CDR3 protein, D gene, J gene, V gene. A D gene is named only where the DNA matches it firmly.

CDR3: CASSQRGGSETQYF; D: TRBD2; J: TRBJ2-5; V: TRBV7-6
CDR3: CAIKPPAASSYNEQFF; D: NA; J: TRBJ2-1; V: TRBV28
CDR3: CASSPTGNYGYTF; D: NA; J: TRBJ1-2; V: TRBV4-2
CDR3: CASRPGTDRSGANVLTF; D: TRBD1; J: TRBJ2-6; V: TRBV5-1
CDR3: CASSQLLIDGAFF; D: NA; J: TRBJ1-1; V: TRBV14
CDR3: CASSQGLGGEQYF; D: NA; J: TRBJ2-7; V: TRBV4-3
CDR3: CASSSFRAGASLETQYF; D: NA; J: TRBJ2-5; V: TRBV7-8
CDR3: CASSGVNEQFF; D: NA; J: TRBJ2-1; V: TRBV2
CDR3: CASSESWRRPQHF; D: NA; J: TRBJ1-5; V: TRBV6-1
CDR3: CASSGDRDGHTGELFF; D: NA; J: TRBJ2-2; V: TRBV9
CDR3: CASSQSSGRASGELFF; D: TRBD2; J: TRBJ2-2; V: TRBV4-1
CDR3: CASSLQSGGSSYGYTF; D: TRBD1; J: TRBJ1-2; V: TRBV11-2
CDR3: CASRGNGDNSPLHF; D: NA; J: TRBJ1-6; V: TRBV6-1
CDR3: CASSPGPETQYF; D: NA; J: TRBJ2-5; V: TRBV7-2
CDR3: CSVELGHGIGGYTF; D: NA; J: TRBJ1-2; V: TRBV29-1
CDR3: CASSVPNQPQHF; D: NA; J: TRBJ1-5; V: TRBV9
CDR3: CASTPSSQTANYGYTF; D: NA; J: TRBJ1-2; V: TRBV19
CDR3: CASSLGTGRGANVLTF; D: TRBD1; J: TRBJ2-6; V: TRBV6-5
CDR3: CASSPFRNTEAFF; D: NA; J: TRBJ1-1; V: TRBV6-5
CDR3: CASSLSGARETQYF; D: NA; J: TRBJ2-5; V: TRBV28
CDR3: CASSPDPGLGTTEAFF; D: NA; J: TRBJ1-1; V: TRBV9
CDR3: CASSGGGPVYMNTEAFF; D: NA; J: TRBJ1-1; V: TRBV5-4
CDR3: CAWSGVQEKLFF; D: NA; J: TRBJ1-4; V: TRBV30
CDR3: CASSQDRSGPYYGYTF; D: NA; J: TRBJ1-2; V: TRBV4-3
CDR3: CASSQDWPSGGSLTDTQYF; D: TRBD2; J: TRBJ2-3; V: TRBV4-3
CDR3: CASIQQGLTTGELFF; D: NA; J: TRBJ2-2; V: TRBV28
CDR3: CASSLRRFEYEQYF; D: NA; J: TRBJ2-7; V: TRBV27
CDR3: CASSQLDGLAGQNTGELFF; D: TRBD2; J: TRBJ2-2; V: TRBV23-1
CDR3: CASSSIFGTAIGNQPQHF; D: TRBD1; J: TRBJ1-5; V: TRBV28
CDR3: CASSLSDRGGEQYF; D: TRBD1; J: TRBJ2-7; V: TRBV28
CDR3: CASSRGSTGVNTEAFF; D: TRBD1; J: TRBJ1-1; V: TRBV5-4
CDR3: CASSDRGIDNSPLHF; D: NA; J: TRBJ1-6; V: TRBV6-1
CDR3: CASSEQGQSHYEQYF; D: TRBD1; J: TRBJ2-7; V: TRBV9
CDR3: CASEGGTSGGELFF; D: TRBD2; J: TRBJ2-2; V: TRBV11-2
CDR3: CASSYRTNYGYTF; D: NA; J: TRBJ1-2; V: TRBV6-5
CDR3: CASSFKGDTEAFF; D: NA; J: TRBJ1-1; V: TRBV7-2
CDR3: CACQVAGGDTQYF; D: TRBD2; J: TRBJ2-3; V: TRBV6-6
CDR3: CASSLSGLSYGYTF; D: NA; J: TRBJ1-2; V: TRBV5-1
CDR3: CASSSGQGSLNTIYF; D: TRBD1; J: TRBJ1-3; V: TRBV27
CDR3: CASSWRLAGSTDTQYF; D: TRBD2; J: TRBJ2-3; V: TRBV5-8
CDR3: CASRQGGTGEYSGANVLTF; D: TRBD1; J: TRBJ2-6; V: TRBV9
CDR3: CASSVGTGTEQYF; D: TRBD1; J: TRBJ2-7; V: TRBV9
CDR3: CASSPLRTSGSNNEQFF; D: TRBD2; J: TRBJ2-1; V: TRBV7-9
CDR3: CAWLRPGTSIEQFF; D: TRBD2; J: TRBJ2-1; V: TRBV30
CDR3: CASSPGGTSSSYEQFF; D: TRBD2; J: TRBJ2-1; V: TRBV28
CDR3: CASSLLTPGASSYEQYF; D: NA; J: TRBJ2-7; V: TRBV27